A single sample gave rise to the 21 T cell receptor beta chains below, sequenced in a study of T-cell reconstitution after alpha-beta-depleted transplantation in children. Unique molecular identifiers were incorporated during preparation of the TCRbeta library. One entry per CDR3 protein results from TCRdb running MiXCR on the PCR reads. The sample contains approximately 400,000 distinct CDR3 sequences, around 9.9% of which appear only once. The sample here was PBMCs from the stem cell graft donor, taken from the stem cell graft. The receptors were sampled from a human donor who donated a stem cell graft to a child with acute myeloid leukemia.

This clonotype was observed many times. This chain links TRBV7-8 with TRBJ2-5, with D possibly matching TRBD1 (7 bases). The CDR3 is 14 residues long. Between the trimmed V and J ends, which lost 5 bases and 4 bases, there was a span of 14 bases. From germline, CDR1 is SGHVS and CDR2 FQNEAQ. The CDR3 sequence: CASSAPQGGETQYF. The CDR3 DNA follows: TGTGCCAGCAGCGCCCCTCAGGGGGGAGAGACCCAGTACTTC.

The CDR3 DNA reads as TGTGCCAGCAGTTACTCTTCCGGGGGACAGACAAGCTCCTACAATGAGCAGTTCTTC. Translated: CASSYSSGGQTSSYNEQFF. The chain has TRBV6-2 or TRBV6-3 and TRBJ2-1, with a tentative D call TRBD1 (7 bases). CDR1 and CDR2 from the germline V gene are MNHEY and SVGEGT. The CDR3 is 19 amino acids. The V and J ends lost 0 bases and 0 bases respectively, with 18 bases between them.

The rearrangement joins TRBV4-2 to TRBJ2-5; D possibly matches TRBD1 or TRBD2 (5 bases each). The CDR3 length is 15 residues. The germline gives CDR1 LGHNA, CDR2 YNFKEQ. V lost 0 bases to trimming and J lost 2 bases, with 10 bases between them. The CDR3 DNA reads as TGTGCCAGCAGCCAAGAGAGAGGGGCACAAGAGACCCAGTACTTC. Translating gives CASSQERGAQETQYF.

The chain combines TRBV7-6 with TRBJ2-5; D unresolved. V was clipped by 5 bases and J by 1 base, with 14 bases between them. CDR1 and CDR2 (germline): SGHVS, FNYEAQ. The CDR3 loop spans 15 amino acids. The CDR3 is CASSEIRVLQETQYF. CDR3 nucleotides: TGTGCCAGCAGCGAAATTCGGGTCCTCCAAGAGACCCAGTACTTC.

J is TRBJ2-7 and V is TRBV20-1; 8 bases map to TRBD2. From germline, CDR1 is DFQATT and CDR2 SNEGSKA (reference sequence). This CDR3 has 13 amino acids. After removal of 2 bases from V and 10 bases from J, the junction contained 10 bases not matched to a gene. CDR3 DNA sequence: TGCAGTGCTAGACCTAGCGGGTTCAGTGTCCAGTACTTC. Its protein product is CSARPSGFSVQYF.

This clonotype came up a few times. V and J are TRBV2 and TRBJ2-3, with 11 bases lining up with TRBD2. The CDR3 totals 17 residues. The germline V gene has CDR1 SNHLY and CDR2 FYNNEI. After removal of 6 bases from V and 0 bases from J, the junction contained 8 bases not matched to a gene. The CDR3 sequence: CASRRRGTSGSTDTQYF. DNA of the CDR3: TGTGCCAGCAGGAGAAGAGGGACTAGCGGTAGCACAGATACGCAGTATTTT.

This clonotype was seen many times. The J gene is TRBJ2-6, the V gene TRBV7-8; D is unclear. Germline V lookup: CDR1 SGHVS, CDR2 FQNEAQ. This CDR3 is 15 amino acids long. V shed 2 bases and J shed 0 bases, with 5 bases lying between them. The CDR3 nucleotides read TGTGCCAGCAGCTTACGGTTCTCTGGGGCCAACGTCCTGACTTTC. This codes for CASSLRFSGANVLTF.

A few counts support this clonotype. The genes are TRBV6-2 or TRBV6-3 and TRBJ2-2; perhaps TRBD2 as D (5 bases). V gave up 4 bases and J gave up 0 bases, with 15 bases separating them. The germline CDR1 and CDR2 sequences are MNHEY and SVGEGT. The CDR3 covers 17 residues. This CDR3 reads CASSSDRGSTNTGELFF. The DNA of the CDR3 is TGTGCCAGCAGTTCAGATCGGGGTTCTACGAACACCGGGGAGCTGTTTTTT.

The gene calls are TRBV9 and TRBJ2-1, with 8 bases lining up with TRBD2. The V gene end was trimmed by 3 bases and the J gene end by 0 bases; junction bases not matched to a gene: 5. CDR3 size: 16 residues. Germline V CDR1 and CDR2: SGDLS, YYNGEE. CDR3 nucleotide sequence: TGTGCCAGCAGCGCCAGCGGGAGCACCTCCTACAATGAGCAGTTCTTC. This sequence encodes CASSASGSTSYNEQFF.

This clonotype was counted only a few times. V gene TRBV27 combines with J gene TRBJ2-7; D not certain. CDR3 size: 13 residues. Germline V gives CDR1 MNHEY, CDR2 SMNVEV (reference sequence). V lost 5 bases and J 3 bases, leaving 11 bases between the germline ends. The CDR3 sequence: CASSPRVNYEQYF. In DNA, the CDR3 is TGTGCCAGCAGTCCCCGGGTGAACTACGAGCAGTACTTC.

The table lists this clonotype with many counts. The genes are TRBV5-5 and TRBJ2-7, with D possibly TRBD1 on 5 matching bases. Germline V gene sequence: CDR1 SGHKS, CDR2 YYEKEE (reference sequence). V lost 1 base and J lost 1, with 9 bases in between. CDR3 length: 14 amino acids. The CDR3 region is CASSLSSGSYEQYF. CDR3 bases: TGTGCCAGCAGCTTGTCCTCAGGGTCCTACGAGCAGTACTTC.

The chain has TRBV20-1 and TRBJ2-3, with D perhaps matching TRBD2 (5 bases). Germline-derived CDR1 and CDR2 are DFQATT and SNEGSKA (reference sequence). V lost 0 bases and J lost 0, with 10 bases in between. The CDR3 contains 15 residues. CDR3 protein: CSARDISGSTDTQYF. The CDR3 DNA is TGCAGTGCTAGAGATATCAGCGGAAGCACAGATACGCAGTATTTT.

There are many counts of this clonotype. The chain combines TRBV3-1 with TRBJ2-3; 7 nucleotides line up with TRBD1. The CDR3 loop spans 14 amino acids. The V gene end was trimmed by 4 bases and the J gene end by 1 base; junction bases not matched to a gene: 2. Germline CDR1 and CDR2: LGHDT and YNNKEL (reference sequence). This CDR3 reads CASSPTGGTDTQYF. Written as DNA, the CDR3 is TGTGCCAGCAGCCCCACAGGGGGCACAGATACGCAGTATTTT.

The sample holds a few counts of this clonotype. This chain connects TRBV20-1 to TRBJ2-1, with 9 bases aligning to TRBD2. Germline V gene sequence: CDR1 DFQATT, CDR2 SNEGSKA (reference sequence). Trimming removed 0 bases from V and 7 bases from J; junction bases left unmatched: 10. The CDR3 length is 16 residues. The CDR3 DNA reads as TGCAGTGCTAGAGATGTAGCGGGGGCGCTAGGGAATGAGCAGTTCTTC. Encoded protein: CSARDVAGALGNEQFF.

This clonotype was seen a handful of times. CDR3 nucleotide sequence: TGCAGTGCTCAATCCGAGAGCTATGGCTACACCTTC. Amino acid sequence: CSAQSESYGYTF. This chain uses TRBV20-1 with TRBJ1-2; D remains unclear. The CDR3 is 12 amino acids. The germline V and J ends were trimmed by 5 bases and 4 bases, with 11 bases remaining between them. CDR1 and CDR2 (germline): DFQATT, SNEGSKA (reference sequence).

This clonotype came up many times. DNA of the CDR3: TGCAGCGTTGAAGATCGGGACAGGGGAAGCTACGAGCAGTACTTC. It translates to CSVEDRDRGSYEQYF. The genes are TRBV29-1 and TRBJ2-7; 10 bases align to TRBD1. The CDR3 runs to 15 residues. Germline V CDR1 and CDR2: SQVTM, ANQGSEA. V trimming: 0 bases; J trimming: 3 bases; junction bases outside the gene matches: 5.

The chain couples TRBV27 to TRBJ2-5, with 12 bases fitting TRBD2. Per germline, CDR1 MNHEY and CDR2 SMNVEV (reference sequence). The V gene end was trimmed by 6 bases and the J gene end by 2 bases; junction bases not matched to a gene: 7. The CDR3 is 16 amino acids. CDR3 residues: CASSTTSGGYQETQYF. The CDR3 nucleotides are TGTGCCAGCAGCACCACTAGCGGGGGGTATCAAGAGACCCAGTACTTC.

On this clonotype: One base away lies a much larger clone, so this may be a sequencing read error. This chain uses TRBV10-3 with TRBJ2-2; D might be TRBD1 (5 bases). CDR1 and CDR2 from the germline V gene are ENHRY and SYGVKD. This CDR3 is built from 14 residues. The CDR3 loop is CSISVTGSTGELFF. CDR3 nucleotide sequence: TGTTCCATCAGTGTTACAGGCTCCACCGGGGAGCTGTTTTTT.

The V gene is TRBV30, the J gene TRBJ2-1, with 7 nucleotides matching TRBD1. J lost 1 base, V lost 2 bases, and 8 bases had no gene match. Germline CDR1 and CDR2: GTSNPN and SVGIG (reference sequence). This CDR3 spans 16 amino acids. Here the CDR3 DNA reads TGTGCCTGGAGTACAGGGGTTTTAGGGTCCTACAATGAGCAGTTCTTC. It is translated as CAWSTGVLGSYNEQFF.

The chain is built from TRBV20-1 and TRBJ2-1, with TRBD2 matching over 7 bases. This CDR3 is 11 amino acids long. Germline V gene data show CDR1 as DFQATT and CDR2 as SNEGSKA (reference sequence). The CDR3 DNA sequence: TGCAGCGGGAGGTCGTACAATGAGCAGTTCTTC. This encodes CSGRSYNEQFF.

The CDR3 DNA sequence: TGCGCCAGCAGCTTGGGATCGGAAACCAATCAGCCCCAGCATTTT. Translating it yields CASSLGSETNQPQHF. The gene calls are TRBV5-1 and TRBJ1-5; D is uncertain. V lost 0 bases to trimming and J lost 3 bases, with 10 bases between them. This CDR3 region has 15 residues. Germline CDR1 SGHRS, CDR2 YFSETQ.